This T cell receptor (beta chain) was profiled in a study of T cell responses to AZD1222 COVID-19 vaccine (dated by TCRdb to about 2021). Context from the whole study: Because spike-specific TCR depth and breadth did not differ between the two schedules, AZD1222 recipients who got a second dose at roughly 4 weeks were pooled with those who got a second dose at roughly 12 weeks. A total of under 250 trial participants underwent TCR sequencing, of whom nearly 210 had received two doses of AZD1222 and roughly 26 had received two doses of the MenACWY control vaccine. Trial participants were enrolled by age into subgroups of 18-55, 56-69 and 70-plus years, and about 150, 27 and 61 TCR-sequenced participants, respectively, were included in these subgroups. Results the study describes overall, beyond this receptor: After two AZD1222 doses, both the breadth and the depth of spike-specific TCRs were significantly higher than at day 0 and than in MenACWY recipients. The whole spike protein was spanned by vaccine-associated CD4 TCRs, and dominant responses were seen in regions 160-218 and 743-854. Most participants were white British and females outnumbered males, and the authors suggested that clonal diversity may have been underestimated. Only five or six AZD1222 recipients were SARS-CoV-2 seropositive at baseline, limiting conclusions about previously exposed vaccinees. The 56-69-year group was small, and its depth increase did not reach significance, likely because of low power. Reportedly, almost half of the unique spike-specific TCRs recognized epitopes lying outside the regions that are mutated in the B.1.351 and B.1.1.7 variants. No day 14 peak-response samples were available, so repertoires were characterized only after the peak T cell response.

The CDR3 regions of human TCRbeta chains were analyzed by immunosequencing. Turning to the authors' computational methods: TCRs in the repertoires were matched against a reference library of SARS-CoV-2-specific TCRs that had been generated with the MIRA antigen-specificity platform. Breadth meant the fraction of unique TCRs that were SARS-CoV-2-associated, whereas depth meant the fraction of total T cells that were SARS-CoV-2-associated. Using the MIRA data, every spike-specific TCR was mapped to the spike region that the TCR reacted to and assigned to either a CD4 or a CD8 class. Log10-transformed breadth and depth values were compared by one-way ANOVA with Sidak's multiple comparisons tests. Not all clones reach the TCRdb copy of this immuneACCESS table, which keeps in-frame sequences only. Checked studies attribute under half of the gap to unresolved V genes and leave the rest unexplained. V and J calls and clone size follow that table, whereas D and trimming were derived from the DNA. Recorded for this sample are about 76,000 clones; roughly 90% of them occurred a single time. The top ten clonotypes cover approximately 10% of the sample.

The germline V gene (reference sequence) supplies CDR1 SEHNR and CDR2 FQNEAQ. CDR3 length: 16 amino acids, cysteine to phenylalanine. CDR3 DNA only is kept here, 48 bases in frame from base 1. Deletion took 2 bases off V and 2 bases off J, with a span of 14 bases between the germline ends. A note on this clone: Its antigen has not been determined. One base away there is no much larger clone; base qualities are not given.

Read against the paper, the sample's time point label means: baseline before first vaccination. Samples from vaccinated people were obtained from the UK trials COV001 and COV002, which included a single-blind randomized controlled phase 2/3 trial of AZD1222 (ChAdOx1 nCoV-19) in healthy adults. For TCRbeta chain sequencing, PBMC samples were collected from trial participants at day 0 and at day 28 after the second dose. The source material was peripheral blood, sampled on day 0 of AZD1222 vaccination. This TCR was sampled from an adult in good health. The chain joins TRBV7-9 to TRBJ2-3; TRBD2 is perhaps the D gene, given 6 matching bases. The CDR3 is CASSLRAGTSTDTQYF. The nucleotide sequence reads TGTGCCAGCAGCTTAAGGGCGGGGACTTCCACAGATACGCAGTATTTT.